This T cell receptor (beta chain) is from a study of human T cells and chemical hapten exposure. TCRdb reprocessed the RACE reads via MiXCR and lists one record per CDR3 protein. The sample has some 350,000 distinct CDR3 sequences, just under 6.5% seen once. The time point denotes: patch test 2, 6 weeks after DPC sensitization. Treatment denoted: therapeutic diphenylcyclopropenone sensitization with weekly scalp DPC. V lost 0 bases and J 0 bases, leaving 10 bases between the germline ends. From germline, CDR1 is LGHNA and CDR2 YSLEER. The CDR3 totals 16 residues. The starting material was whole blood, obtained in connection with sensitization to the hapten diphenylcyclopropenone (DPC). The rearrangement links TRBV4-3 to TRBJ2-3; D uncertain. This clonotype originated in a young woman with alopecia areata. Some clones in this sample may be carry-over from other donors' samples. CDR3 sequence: CASSQEVSRSTDTQYF. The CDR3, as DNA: TGCGCCAGCAGCCAAGAGGTTTCCCGTAGCACAGATACGCAGTATTTT.